One TCR beta chain is described in this entry. Assay used: immunoSEQ multiplex PCR; TCRdb lists only in-frame clones, some missing. The table records about 160,000 clones, 85% of them present only once. The data belong to a study of blood T cell repertoires in COVID-19. Looking at the study overall: Samples came from the United States, Italy and Spain, spanning acute and convalescent COVID-19. T cells, B-cell-depleted T cells, or PBMCs provided the cDNA or gDNA that served as material.

The CDR3 covers 17 residues. Germline V gene sequence: CDR1 SNHLY, CDR2 FYNNEI. The junction had 14 bases not matched to a gene; V was cut back by 6 bases and J by 5 bases. The receptor was derived from a human donor with acute or convalescent COVID-19. The donor label of this sample is uncertain. The specimen was peripheral blood. The V and J genes are TRBV2 and TRBJ2-7; the match to TRBD2 covers 12 bases. The CDR3 protein is CASRRLAGATNGNEQYF. The CDR3 bases are TGTGCCAGCAGGAGACTAGCGGGGGCCACAAACGGGAACGAGCAGTACTTC.